The sample holds many counts of the clone carrying this TCR beta chain. Its target is unknown. The data stem from a study of T cells in Graves' hyperthyroidism and ophthalmopathy. On the study more broadly: The blood sample was taken at first diagnosis, before treatment began. Overall study results and limits: Most thyroid clonotypes with frequency above 0.001 were detected in blood.

Exclusions: uncontrolled infection, other autoimmune disease, pregnancy, lactation. Thyroid ultrasound and orbital computed tomography, with clinical symptoms and serum thyroxine and TRAb, informed diagnoses. J lost 0 bases, V lost 0 bases, and 3 bases had no gene match. The germline gives CDR1 DFQATT, CDR2 SNEGSKA (reference sequence). The CDR3 has 18 residues. Amplified regions were TCR beta CDR3 sequences from RNA transcripts. The HTBI primer set drove a first-round RT-PCR of the TCR CDR3. TCRdb recomputed calls from the multiplex PCR reads with MiXCR, one row per CDR3 protein. The data hold approximately 720,000 distinct CDR3 sequences, with around a sixth observed a single time.

The sequence was obtained from a woman between 50 and 59 years old with Graves' hyperthyroidism that later progressed to Graves' ophthalmopathy. J is TRBJ2-3 and V is TRBV20-1, with 16 bases aligning to TRBD2. Sequencing used blood. The CDR3 region has the DNA TGCAGTGCTAGAGAGGGACTAGCGGGGGGGCTTAGCACAGATACGCAGTATTTT. Translation gives CSAREGLAGGLSTDTQYF.